This TCR beta chain was captured in a study of T cell repertoires in cytomegalovirus infection. Looking at the study overall: Alongside well-studied HLA-B-restricted CMV epitopes, recently identified HLA-C-restricted CMV epitopes were also used. An indication of both CMV infection and matching HLA type came from public TCR beta signatures.

With regard to this clonotype: Its cognate antigen is unknown.

The V gene's germline CDR1 is SGHTA and CDR2 FQGTGA. The V gene lost 5 bases and the J gene lost 5 bases, with 9 bases spanning the gap. The CDR3 is 12 residues long. TCRdb independently ran MiXCR on the reads; one entry per CDR3 protein. The sample contains 700,000 to 950,000 distinct CDR3 sequences, approximately 29% of which appear only once. Whole-study findings and limits: There were HLA-C-restricted CMV-specific TCR beta clonotypes dominating the ex vivo response. Totalled public TCR beta family frequency picked out people who carried CMV plus the relevant HLA.

The receptor's source is a human donor in good health (CMV status not recorded). Some clones in this sample may be carry-over from other donors' samples. Sequenced material: cultured CD8+ T cells from PBMCs, taken from culture after CMV antigen stimulation. The V and J genes are TRBV7-3 and TRBJ1-2; no firm D call. CDR3 coding DNA: TGTGCCAGCAGCACGGCCCTTTATGGCTACACCTTC. Encoded protein: CASSTALYGYTF.